This TCR beta chain was captured by sequencing in a study of blood T cells in healthy people across ages. Per germline, CDR1 MNHNY and CDR2 SVGAGI (reference sequence). The CDR3 spans 14 residues. V shed 7 bases and J shed 0 bases, with 13 bases lying between them. A second PCR, run for roughly 7 to 12 cycles, used a sample-barcoded 5' primer plus a J-beta primer mix. MiXCR was run by TCRdb on the 5' RACE reads, yielding one entry per CDR3 protein. Here the sample spans approximately 1.5 million distinct CDR3 sequences, 35% to 45% being singletons. The chain links TRBV6-6 to TRBJ2-7; D may be TRBD2 (5 bases). This clonotype was sampled from a woman between 18 and 30 years old in good health. Sample: blood. CDR3: CASTRSGNSYEQYF. CDR3 coding DNA: TGTGCCAGCACCAGGTCGGGAAACTCCTACGAGCAGTACTTC.